These 15 T cell receptor beta chains were sequenced from one sample in a study of blood T cell repertoires in COVID-19. Only in-frame clones appear in the TCRdb table, and some are missing; sequencing was by immunoSEQ multiplex PCR. Altogether around 180,000 clones are present, around 85% being singletons, with the ten largest covering about 9.4%. The sample was peripheral blood. The receptors stem from a woman of 80 years or more with acute or convalescent COVID-19.

The V gene is TRBV19, the J gene TRBJ2-7; 8 nucleotides match TRBD1. This CDR3 contains 14 residues. Trimming at V came to 6 bases and at J to 0 bases, leaving 4 bases not matched to a gene. Germline-derived CDR1 and CDR2 are LNHDA and SQIVND (reference sequence). The CDR3 loop reads CASRGQASSYEQYF. As DNA, the CDR3 is TGTGCCAGTAGGGGACAGGCGAGCTCCTACGAGCAGTACTTC.

The CDR3 spells CASSSRGRGTGELFF. In DNA form, the CDR3 reads TGTGCCAGTAGTAGCAGGGGGCGCGGCACCGGGGAGCTGTTTTTT. This sequence joins TRBV19 and TRBJ2-2; 8 bases agree with TRBD1. V shed 4 bases, J shed 4 bases, and the junction held 5 bases outside the gene matches. The CDR3 contains 15 residues. CDR1 and CDR2 from the germline V gene are LNHDA and SQIVND (reference sequence).

The V gene is TRBV7-9, the J gene TRBJ2-7, with D tentatively TRBD2 (5 bases). Germline lookup yields CDR1 SEHNR and CDR2 FQNEAQ (reference sequence). Between the trimmed V and J ends, which lost 3 bases and 7 bases, there was a span of 16 bases. This CDR3 is 14 amino acids long. This CDR3 is CASSLKGAPGEQYF. The CDR3 DNA is TGTGCCAGCAGCTTGAAGGGAGCCCCGGGGGAGCAGTACTTC.

This chain links TRBV7-9 with TRBJ1-6; D ambiguous. CDR1 is SEHNR, CDR2 FQNEAQ, per germline (reference sequence). The CDR3 has 16 amino acids. Trimming removed 1 base at V and 10 bases at J, with 17 bases between. The CDR3 here is CASSLVSSGLESPLHF. In DNA form, the CDR3 reads TGTGCCAGCAGCTTAGTTTCGTCGGGTTTAGAATCACCCCTCCACTTT.

This sequence joins TRBV6-6 and TRBJ2-7; 8 bases match TRBD1. The CDR3 extends over 16 amino acids. CDR1 and CDR2 (germline): MNHNY, SVGAGI (reference sequence). Trimming cost V 6 bases and J 3 bases; bases outside gene matches: 13. The CDR3 coding sequence is TGTGCCAGCAGGGACCAGTGGACAGGGTTTGGCTACGAGCAGTACTTC. The encoded protein is CASRDQWTGFGYEQYF.

The rearrangement links TRBV5-1 to TRBJ2-5; TRBD2 aligns across 10 bases. This CDR3 has 16 amino acids. CDR1 is SGHRS and CDR2 is YFSETQ in the germline V gene. The trim removed 0 bases at V and 1 base at J, leaving 3 bases unmatched. In nucleotides, the CDR3 is TGCGCCAGCAGCTTGGCTAGCGGGAGCCCCCAAGAGACCCAGTACTTC. Residues: CASSLASGSPQETQYF.

The chain carries TRBV7-6 and TRBJ1-1; TRBD1 matches 12 bases. The trim removed 5 bases at V and 0 bases at J, leaving 10 bases unmatched. The CDR3 runs 18 residues. Germline V gene data show CDR1 as SGHVS and CDR2 as FNYEAQ. DNA of the CDR3: TGTGCCAGCAGCCTAACTGGGACAGGGGGCCTCTTGAACACTGAAGCTTTCTTT. Translated, it gives CASSLTGTGGLLNTEAFF.

The chain's CDR3 is CASGGIQETQYF. CDR3 bases: TGTGCCTCCGGGGGAATACAAGAGACCCAGTACTTC. The chain uses TRBV19 and TRBJ2-5, with a possible D match to TRBD2 (6 bases). Germline V gene sequence: CDR1 LNHDA, CDR2 SQIVND (reference sequence). V was pared by 11 bases and J by 2 bases, with 12 bases between. This CDR3 comprises 12 residues.

The genes are TRBV7-2 and TRBJ1-2; possible D gene TRBD1, 5 bases. This CDR3 has 15 residues. Trimming stripped 0 bases from V and 7 bases from J, with 15 bases between. Germline CDR1 reads SGHTA; CDR2 reads FQGNSA. CDR3 in DNA: TGTGCCAGCAGCTTAGCCGCGAAGGGGCAGGTTGGCTACACCTTC. Translation: CASSLAAKGQVGYTF.

The chain joins TRBV5-1 to TRBJ2-1, with a weak D call TRBD2 (6 bases). V dropped 6 bases and J dropped 12 bases, with 22 bases sitting between them. CDR1 is SGHRS and CDR2 is YFSETQ in the germline V gene. The CDR3 consists of 14 residues. CDR3 amino acids: CASTQGRAPGGQFF. In DNA, the CDR3 is TGCGCCAGCACCCAAGGAAGGGCCCCCGGGGGGCAGTTCTTC.

This clone showed up just a few times. The chain employs TRBV10-1 and TRBJ2-7, with 7 bases fitting TRBD1. The CDR3 totals 14 residues. From germline, CDR1 is WNHNN and CDR2 SYGVQD (reference sequence). J gave up 3 bases and V 7 bases, and 9 bases lay outside the gene matches. CDR3: CASTEGQSNYEQYF. In nucleotides, the CDR3 is TGCGCCAGCACAGAGGGACAGTCCAACTACGAGCAGTACTTC.

The rearrangement joins TRBV10-2 to TRBJ2-1; 11 nucleotides align to TRBD2. The CDR3 is 15 amino acids. V dropped 5 bases and J dropped 4; count of bases not matched to a gene: 4. Germline-derived CDR1 and CDR2 are WSHSY and SAAADI. This CDR3 reads CASSIAGGRYNEQFF. The CDR3 DNA sequence: TGCGCCAGCAGTATAGCGGGGGGGCGATACAATGAGCAGTTCTTC.

The V call is TRBV7-2, the J call TRBJ2-1, with D perhaps matching TRBD2 (7 bases). Germline lookup yields CDR1 SGHTA and CDR2 FQGNSA. CDR3 size: 16 residues. The V end lost 1 base, the J end lost 9 bases, and 19 bases lay between the germline ends. The CDR3 bases are TGTGCCAGCAGCTTAGATGGGGGGGGCCCAACAATTGAGCAGTTCTTC. Translation: CASSLDGGGPTIEQFF.

The chain is built from TRBV4-2 and TRBJ2-2, with TRBD2 as a possible D gene (7 bases). This CDR3 is 15 amino acids long. The ends were cut back, 3 bases at V and 7 bases at J, with 15 bases in the middle. The germline V gene encodes CDR1 LGHNA and CDR2 YNFKEQ. The CDR3 reads CASSQGRGGGGELFF. In DNA, the CDR3 is TGTGCCAGCAGCCAGGGAAGGGGGGGAGGCGGGGAGCTGTTTTTT.

This clone was seen a single time. V is TRBV18 and J is TRBJ1-2, with D possibly TRBD1 on 6 matching bases. The CDR3 runs 11 residues. The germline V and J ends were trimmed by 8 bases and 7 bases, with 11 bases remaining between them. Germline loops: CDR1 KGHSH, CDR2 LQKENI. For the CDR3, the DNA is TGTGCCAGCCCGAACAGGGCTGGCTACACCTTC. It encodes CASPNRAGYTF. The variable domain in full, with the rest retrieved from reference TRBV18 and TRBJ1-2, is NAGVMQNPRHLVRRRGQEARLRCSPMKGHSHVYWYRQLPEEGLKFMVYLQKENIIDESGMPKERFSAEFPKEGPSILRIQQVVRGDSAAYFCASPNRAGYTFGSGTRLTVV.